Shown below are 6 T cell receptor beta chains from a single sample sequenced in a study of PD-L1 blockade in urothelial cancer. Data came from immunoSEQ multiplex PCR; TCRdb stores just in-frame clones and leaves some out. Among 40,000 to 45,000 clones, 70% to 90% were seen once, and the ten largest hold 13% to 15%. The sequencing used PBMCs, collected around atezolizumab (anti-PD-L1) treatment. These receptors were taken from a woman aged 60-70 years with urothelial cancer.

The sample holds one count of this clone. The rearrangement uses TRBV18 and TRBJ2-5; D may be TRBD2 (6 bases). The germline V gene has CDR1 KGHSH and CDR2 LQKENI. The CDR3 runs to 13 residues. V was clipped by 3 bases and J by 1 base, with 6 bases between them. The CDR3 DNA follows: TGTGCCAGCTCACCCGGGAGCCAAGAGACCCAGTACTTC. Amino acid sequence: CASSPGSQETQYF.

This clone was recorded only once. This sequence joins TRBV15 and TRBJ1-3; the D gene is possibly TRBD1 (6 bases). Trimming cost V 0 bases and J 4 bases, with 7 bases left between them. The CDR3 sequence is 14 residues long. The germline V gene has CDR1 LNHNV and CDR2 YYDKDF (reference sequence). In DNA, the CDR3 is TGTGCCACCAGCAGAGACCAGGGGGGAAACACCATATATTTT. Translated, it gives CATSRDQGGNTIYF.

A single count supports this clone. The gene calls are TRBV2 and TRBJ1-6, with a weak D call TRBD1 (6 bases). The CDR3 totals 15 residues. V was shortened by 4 bases and J by 4 bases, with 11 bases between the two germline ends. Looked up from germline, CDR1 is SNHLY and CDR2 is FYNNEI. The CDR3 coding sequence is TGTGCCAGCAGTGTTGGGGGCGCGTATAATTCACCCCTCCACTTT. Translating it yields CASSVGGAYNSPLHF.

The chain uses TRBV2 and TRBJ1-4; D is undetermined. The germline V gene has CDR1 SNHLY and CDR2 FYNNEI. There are 15 residues in the CDR3. V lost 2 bases and J lost 5, with 12 bases in between. The DNA for the CDR3 is TGTGCCAGCAGTGAAAAGGTGGGCTGGAATGAAAAACTGTTTTTT. It translates to CASSEKVGWNEKLFF.

The V call is TRBV5-1, the J call TRBJ2-2, with a possible D match to TRBD1 (5 bases). CDR3 length: 14 amino acids. Germline V gene data show CDR1 as SGHRS and CDR2 as YFSETQ. Between the trimmed V and J ends, which lost 4 bases and 7 bases, there was a span of 14 bases. The CDR3 protein is CASSETGHLGELFF. The CDR3 region has the DNA TGCGCCAGCAGCGAAACAGGACATCTCGGGGAGCTGTTTTTT.

J is TRBJ2-5 and V is TRBV10-3; D uncertain. Germline CDR1 is ENHRY and CDR2 is SYGVKD. The germline V and J ends were trimmed by 4 bases and 1 base, with 7 bases remaining between them. This CDR3 has 13 residues. The CDR3 DNA reads as TGTGCCATCAGTGCTTACTCCCAAGAGACCCAGTACTTC. This sequence encodes CAISAYSQETQYF.